The present TCR beta chain was sequenced within a study of brain T cells in children with intractable seizures (dated by TCRdb to the early 2020s). Study-level background: As a first screen for immune gene transcripts, resected brain tissue from 40 to 60 pediatric epilepsy surgery cases was run on a NanoString immunology panel. Among the approximately twelve selected surgery cases, pre-surgery blood was additionally sequenced for eight, leaving four cases with brain tissue only. The investigation overall reported the following: Sequencing depth differed between pre- and post-surgery blood, so clones missing from the pre-surgery sample may reflect undersampling. Viral specificity was inferred only from CDR3 sequence similarity, and patients' HCMV serostatus was unknown.

V and J are truncated by 0 bases and 3 bases respectively, leaving an intervening sequence of 3 bases. From its cysteine to its phenylalanine, the CDR3 spans 13 amino acids. The DNA shown is the 39-base CDR3, in frame from base 1. Per the germline V gene, SGHDT is the CDR1 and YYEEEE is the CDR2. TCR beta chain sequences were generated from genomic DNA using the immunoSEQ assay. Concerning the study's data processing: CDR3 sequences that did not begin with the conserved framework cysteine at position 104 were removed by hand. To get clonality, the normalized Shannon's Diversity Index was subtracted from one, giving values from 0 (maximal diversity) to 1 (oligoclonal). Chi-squared comparison-of-proportions tests were used to check whether the frequency of the same CDR3 differed between samples, for example brain versus blood. Public clonotypes were found by searching immuneACCESS, and the VDJdb browser was used to assess similarity to known antiviral clonotypes. Imported from immuneACCESS, the table was reduced by TCRdb to in-frame sequences with V and J called. These copies leave out some clones; in studies compared against another copy, an unresolved V gene accounts for under half, and the cause of the remainder is not known. D and trimming were read from the DNA, whereas the V and J calls and clone size are those reported in that table. For this sample the table gives about 340,000 clones, of which roughly 92% were detected only once. 5.7% of the sample lies in the top ten.

The time point label of this sample denotes: blood from clinic visit 5 months post-surgery; TSC patient then seizure free. The surgery cases showing the highest brain T cell transcript signatures were chosen for TCR beta chain sequencing of brain tissue and, when available, of blood. Patients had been treated with at least one anti-epileptic drug before surgery. The TCR-sequenced patients were children whose drug-resistant epilepsy was caused by tuberous sclerosis complex, focal cortical dysplasia, Rasmussen encephalitis or hemimegalencephaly. The Monarch genomic DNA purification kit was used to extract bulk genomic DNA from unsorted brain tissue and whole blood. Comment on this clone: Its specific antigen is unknown. No much larger clone is present one base from it, and per-base qualities are unavailable.

Here the sequenced sample was peripheral blood, taken 4 to 6 months after surgery. The sequence came from a boy younger than two with tuberous sclerosis and intractable seizures. The rearrangement joined TRBV5-6 to TRBJ1-4, with no reliable assignment of the D segment. The sequenced DNA: TGTGCCAGCAGCTTGGTCGCTAATGAAAAACTGTTTTTT. Its protein product is CASSLVANEKLFF.